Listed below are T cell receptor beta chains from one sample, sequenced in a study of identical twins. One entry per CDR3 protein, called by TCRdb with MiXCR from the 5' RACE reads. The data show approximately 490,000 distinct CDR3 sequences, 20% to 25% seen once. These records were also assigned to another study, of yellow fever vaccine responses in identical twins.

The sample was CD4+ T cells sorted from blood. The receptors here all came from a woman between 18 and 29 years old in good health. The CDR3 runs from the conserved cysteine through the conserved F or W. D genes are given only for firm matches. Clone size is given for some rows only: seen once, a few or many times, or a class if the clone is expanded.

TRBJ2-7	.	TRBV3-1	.	TGTGCCAGCAGCCAAGGTCCGACGTTTGGAGAGCAGTACTTC	CASSQGPTFGEQYF
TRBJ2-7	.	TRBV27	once	TGTGCCAGCAGACTCTGGGGTTACGAGCAGTACTTC	CASRLWGYEQYF
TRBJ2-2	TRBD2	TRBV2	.	TGTGCCAGCAGTGGTGGTAGCGGGTACACCGGGGAGCTGTTTTTT	CASSGGSGYTGELFF
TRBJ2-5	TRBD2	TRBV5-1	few	TGCGCCAGCAGCTTGGTCCTAGCGGGAGGACGAGAGACCCAGTACTTC	CASSLVLAGGRETQYF
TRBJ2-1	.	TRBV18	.	TGTGCCAGCTCACCTACTAAGAGCTCCTACAATGAGCAGTTCTTC	CASSPTKSSYNEQFF
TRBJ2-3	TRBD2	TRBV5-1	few	TGCGCCAGCACTAGCGGGGGCCACTACACAGATACGCAGTATTTT	CASTSGGHYTDTQYF
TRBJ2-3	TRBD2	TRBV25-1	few	TGTGCCAGCAGTGCCCTCTTGGCGGGGGGGTCAGATACGCAGTATTTT	CASSALLAGGSDTQYF
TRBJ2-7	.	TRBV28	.	TGTGCCAGCAAGTTTCGGGCCAAATTATACGAGCAGTACTTC	CASKFRAKLYEQYF
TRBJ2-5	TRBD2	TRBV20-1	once	TGCAGTGCTGGCGGACTAGCACTAGGTACCCAGTACTTC	CSAGGLALGTQYF
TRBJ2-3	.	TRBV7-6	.	TGTGCCAGCAGGTTGAGTGGCGGGCGAACAGATACGCAGTATTTT	CASRLSGGRTDTQYF
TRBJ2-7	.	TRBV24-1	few	TGTGCCACCAGTGGCCAGGGGAACTCCTACGAGCAGTACTTC	CATSGQGNSYEQYF
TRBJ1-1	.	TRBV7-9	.	TGTGCCAGCAGCCTCCTTGCACGGGGGACTGAAGCTTTCTTT	CASSLLARGTEAFF
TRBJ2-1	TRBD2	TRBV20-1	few	TGCAGTGCGAGAGGTCGGGGGGGCCACAATGAGCAGTTCTTC	CSARGRGGHNEQFF
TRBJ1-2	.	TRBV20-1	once	TGCAGTGCTAGAGATTCCATCGGGACATCTGGCTACACCTTC	CSARDSIGTSGYTF
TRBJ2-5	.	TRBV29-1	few	TGCAGCGTTGAAGTAACAACCCAGTACTTC	CSVEVTTQYF
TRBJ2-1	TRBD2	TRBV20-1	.	TGCAGTGCTAGAGGAGCTAGCGGGGGGGCCCATGAGCAGTTCTTC	CSARGASGGAHEQFF